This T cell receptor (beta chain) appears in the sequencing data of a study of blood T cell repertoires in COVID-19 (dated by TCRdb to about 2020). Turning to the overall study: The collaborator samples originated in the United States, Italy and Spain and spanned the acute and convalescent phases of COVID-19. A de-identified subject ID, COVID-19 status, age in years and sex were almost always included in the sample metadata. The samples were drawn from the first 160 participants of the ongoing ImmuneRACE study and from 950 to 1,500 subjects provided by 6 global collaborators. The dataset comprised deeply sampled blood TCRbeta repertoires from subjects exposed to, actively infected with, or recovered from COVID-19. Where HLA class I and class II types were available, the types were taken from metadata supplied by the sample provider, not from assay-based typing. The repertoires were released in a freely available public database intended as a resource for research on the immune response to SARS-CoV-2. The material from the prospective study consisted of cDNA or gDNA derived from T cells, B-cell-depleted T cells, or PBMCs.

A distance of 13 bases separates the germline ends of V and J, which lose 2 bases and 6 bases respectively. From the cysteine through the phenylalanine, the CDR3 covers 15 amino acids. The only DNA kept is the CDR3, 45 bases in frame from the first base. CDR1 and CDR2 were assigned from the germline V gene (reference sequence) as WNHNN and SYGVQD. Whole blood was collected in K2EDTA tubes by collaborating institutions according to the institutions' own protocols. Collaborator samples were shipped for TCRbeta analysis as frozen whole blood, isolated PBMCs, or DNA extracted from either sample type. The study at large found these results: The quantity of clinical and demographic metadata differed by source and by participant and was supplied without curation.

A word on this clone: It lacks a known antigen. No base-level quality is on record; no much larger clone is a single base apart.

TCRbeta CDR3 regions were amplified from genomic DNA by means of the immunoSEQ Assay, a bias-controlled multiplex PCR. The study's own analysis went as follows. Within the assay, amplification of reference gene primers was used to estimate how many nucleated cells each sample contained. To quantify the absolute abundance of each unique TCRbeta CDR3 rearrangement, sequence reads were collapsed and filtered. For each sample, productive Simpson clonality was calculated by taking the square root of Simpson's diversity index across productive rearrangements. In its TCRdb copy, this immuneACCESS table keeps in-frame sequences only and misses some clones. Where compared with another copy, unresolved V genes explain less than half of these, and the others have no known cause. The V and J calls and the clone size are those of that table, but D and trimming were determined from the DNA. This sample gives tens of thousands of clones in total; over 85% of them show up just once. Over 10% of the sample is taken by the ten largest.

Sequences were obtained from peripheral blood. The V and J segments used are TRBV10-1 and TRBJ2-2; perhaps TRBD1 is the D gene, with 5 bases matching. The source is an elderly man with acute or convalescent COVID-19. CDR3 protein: CASSERQGFAGELFF. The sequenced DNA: TGCGCCAGCAGTGAGAGGCAGGGCTTCGCCGGGGAGCTGTTTTTT.